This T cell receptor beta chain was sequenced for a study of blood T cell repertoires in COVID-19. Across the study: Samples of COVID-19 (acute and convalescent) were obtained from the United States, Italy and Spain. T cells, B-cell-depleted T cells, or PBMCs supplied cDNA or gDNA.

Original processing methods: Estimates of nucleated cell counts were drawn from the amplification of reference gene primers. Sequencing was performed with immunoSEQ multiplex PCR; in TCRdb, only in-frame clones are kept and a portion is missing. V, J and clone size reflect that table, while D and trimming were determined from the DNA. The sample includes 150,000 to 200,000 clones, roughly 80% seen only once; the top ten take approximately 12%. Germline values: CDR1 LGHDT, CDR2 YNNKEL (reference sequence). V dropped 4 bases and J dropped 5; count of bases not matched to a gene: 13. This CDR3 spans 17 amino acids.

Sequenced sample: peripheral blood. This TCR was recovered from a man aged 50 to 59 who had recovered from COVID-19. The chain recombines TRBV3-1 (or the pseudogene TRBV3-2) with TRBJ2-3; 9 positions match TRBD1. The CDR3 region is CASSPKPRDRVRDTQYF. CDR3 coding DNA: TGTGCCAGCAGCCCTAAACCCCGGGACAGGGTACGAGATACGCAGTATTTT.